One sample yielded the 23 T cell receptor beta chains listed below, sequenced in a study of T cell responses to AZD1222 COVID-19 vaccine (dated by TCRdb to the early 2020s). This specimen's time point label, interpreted: baseline before first vaccination. The library came from the immunoSEQ multiplex PCR assay. What TCRdb holds here is the immuneACCESS table cut down to in-frame rearrangements. Part of the clones is not present; checked against another copy, under half of the missing clones reflect an unresolved V gene, and the others are unexplained. The sample table holds roughly 100,000 clones, of which approximately 88% were seen once. More than 6.5% of the sample rests with the top ten. Sequencing was performed on peripheral blood, taken on day 0 of AZD1222 vaccination. The receptors derive from an adult in good health.

The CDR3 DNA reads TGTGCCAGCAGTGACCGAAGGCGGGCTAATGAAAAACTGTTTTTT. It yields the protein CASSDRRRANEKLFF. The V gene is TRBV6-1, the J gene TRBJ1-4; D call uncertain. With 3 bases removed from V and 3 bases from J, the gap between germline ends came to 11 bases. The CDR3 is 15 residues long. Germline CDR1 reads MNHNS; CDR2 reads SASEGT.

The chain has TRBV19 and TRBJ2-1; TRBD2 aligns across 8 bases. Germline V gene sequence: CDR1 LNHDA, CDR2 SQIVND (reference sequence). Trimming cost V 5 bases and J 4 bases; bases outside gene matches: 7. The CDR3 runs to 15 residues. The CDR3, as DNA: TGTGCCAGTAGTCTAGCGGGCCCCATATACAATGAGCAGTTCTTC. Translation: CASSLAGPIYNEQFF.

The genes are TRBV4-3 and TRBJ2-1; 8 bases agree with TRBD2. The CDR3 has 16 amino acids. Germline V CDR1 and CDR2: LGHNA, YSLEER. Losses at the gene ends were 0 bases for V and 6 bases for J; bases not matched to a gene: 7. CDR3 sequence: CASSQESGRLANEQFF. CDR3 nucleotide sequence: TGCGCCAGCAGCCAAGAGAGCGGGAGACTGGCCAATGAGCAGTTCTTC.

This clone came up once. The chain couples TRBV9 to TRBJ1-2; TRBD1 matches 7 bases. The J segment lost 3 bases and the V segment lost 2 bases, leaving 7 bases of the junction unmatched. The CDR3 covers 15 residues. Germline V gene data show CDR1 as SGDLS and CDR2 as YYNGEE. The CDR3: CASSVEQGLDYGYTF. CDR3 in DNA: TGTGCCAGCAGCGTCGAACAGGGGCTGGACTATGGCTACACCTTC.

The genes are TRBV9 and TRBJ2-7; weak D call: TRBD1 (6 bases). Trimming took 3 bases from V and 3 from J, leaving 7 bases between them. The CDR3 is 12 residues long. Germline lookup yields CDR1 SGDLS and CDR2 YYNGEE. The CDR3 protein is CASSGRGYEQYF. DNA of the CDR3: TGTGCCAGCAGCGGCAGGGGCTACGAGCAGTACTTC.

In its sample, this clone was seen many times. The chain couples TRBV6-5 to TRBJ1-2; D remains ambiguous. CDR1 is MNHEY, CDR2 SVGAGI, per germline. Trimming took off 0 bases at V and 3 bases at J, with 5 bases between the two ends. The CDR3 is 13 amino acids. CDR3 in amino acids: CASSYSTYYGYTF. The CDR3 DNA reads as TGTGCCAGCAGTTACTCGACATACTATGGCTACACCTTC.

This sequence joins TRBV5-4 and TRBJ2-7, with 7 bases fitting TRBD1. This CDR3 has 15 amino acids. The germline CDR1 and CDR2 sequences are SGHNT and YYREEE (reference sequence). Losses at the gene ends were 0 bases for V and 3 bases for J; bases not matched to a gene: 6. The CDR3 DNA reads TGTGCCAGCAGCTTGGCCAACAGGGGTGGCTACGAGCAGTACTTC. Protein sequence: CASSLANRGGYEQYF.

The count of this clone is one. This chain uses TRBV3-1 (or the pseudogene TRBV3-2) with TRBJ1-2; D is undetermined. The germline CDR1 and CDR2 sequences are LGHDT and YNNKEL (reference sequence). Trimming removed 4 bases at V and 7 bases at J, with 16 bases between. The CDR3 covers 14 residues. The CDR3 here is CASSPLDGRRGYTF. The CDR3 DNA is TGTGCCAGCAGCCCACTTGACGGACGGCGTGGCTACACCTTC.

The chain recombines TRBV11-1 with TRBJ1-1; D is undetermined. The CDR3 length is 15 residues. Trimming cost V 3 bases and J 1 base, with 12 bases left between them. CDR1 and CDR2 from the germline V gene are SGHAT and FQDESV (reference sequence). The CDR3 is CASSLAYLRNTEAFF. CDR3 coding DNA: TGTGCCAGCAGCTTGGCCTACCTCCGGAACACTGAAGCTTTCTTT.

The J gene is TRBJ1-6, the V gene TRBV11-2; D is unclear. V lost 3 bases to trimming and J lost 7 bases, with 7 bases between them. Germline V gene lookup returns CDR1 SGHAT and CDR2 FQNNGV. This CDR3 comprises 13 residues. The CDR3 loop is CASSFRQNSPLHF. CDR3 coding DNA: TGTGCCAGCAGCTTCCGACAAAATTCACCCCTCCACTTT.

J is TRBJ2-1 and V is TRBV19; TRBD2 matches at 10 bases. CDR3 length: 14 residues. CDR1 is LNHDA and CDR2 is SQIVND in the germline V gene (reference sequence). Trimming removed 7 bases from V and 4 bases from J; junction bases left unmatched: 4. CDR3 nucleotides: TGTGCCAGTACCGGACTAGCGGTTTACAATGAGCAGTTCTTC. Its translation: CASTGLAVYNEQFF.

V and J are TRBV7-3 and TRBJ2-3, with no clear D. The V gene lost 9 bases and the J gene lost 1 base, with 11 bases spanning the gap. The CDR3 loop spans 13 amino acids. Germline-derived CDR1 and CDR2 are SGHTA and FQGTGA. CDR3 nucleotide sequence: TGTGCCAGTTGTCGGGTGGGCACAGATACGCAGTATTTT. It is translated as CASCRVGTDTQYF. The variable domain in full, completed from reference TRBV7-3 and TRBJ2-3, reads GAGVSQTPSNKVTEKGKYVELRCDPISGHTALYWYRQSLGQGPEFLIYFQGTGAADDSGLPNDRFFAVRPEGSVSTLKIQRTERGDSAVYLCASCRVGTDTQYFGPGTRLTVL.

The genes are TRBV2 and TRBJ2-7, with 8 bases identical to TRBD1. The trim removed 3 bases at V and 3 bases at J, leaving 1 base unmatched. This CDR3 is built from 13 residues. Germline CDR1 and CDR2: SNHLY and FYNNEI. The CDR3 DNA reads TGTGCCAGCAGTGAGGACAGGGTCTACGAGCAGTACTTC. Its translation is CASSEDRVYEQYF. The full variable domain, rest sourced from reference TRBV2 and TRBJ2-7, is EPEVTQTPSHQVTQMGQEVILRCVPISNHLYFYWYRQILGQKVEFLVSFYNNEISEKSEIFDDQFSVERPDGSNFTLKIRSTKLEDSAMYFCASSEDRVYEQYFGPGTRLTVT.

The V and J genes are TRBV28 and TRBJ2-7; D is undetermined. The V gene lost 3 bases and the J gene lost 3 bases, with 3 bases spanning the gap. This CDR3 has 11 amino acids. Looked up from germline, CDR1 is MDHEN and CDR2 is SYDVKM. Written as DNA, the CDR3 is TGTGCCAGCAGTTTTTTCTACGAGCAGTACTTC. Encoded protein: CASSFFYEQYF.

The chain uses TRBV6-5 and TRBJ1-2; no clear D gene. Deletions cut 4 bases from V and 4 bases from J, with 16 bases between. The CDR3 is 15 amino acids. Germline CDR1 is MNHEY and CDR2 is SVGAGI. CDR3 sequence: CASSSQVSVRYGYTF. The CDR3 DNA is TGTGCCAGCAGTTCCCAAGTATCCGTCCGCTATGGCTACACCTTC.

The chain recombines TRBV3-1 (or the pseudogene TRBV3-2) with TRBJ1-6, with TRBD1 as a possible D gene (5 bases). V was shortened by 0 bases and J by 2 bases, with 20 bases between the two germline ends. Germline V gives CDR1 LGHDT, CDR2 YNNKEL (reference sequence). The CDR3 totals 20 residues. In nucleotides, the CDR3 is TGTGCCAGCAGCCAAGAAAGTATAGTCAGGGATCAAACCTATAATTCACCCCTCCACTTT. Its translation: CASSQESIVRDQTYNSPLHF.

The CDR3 region is CASRSRTDTGELFF. The DNA of the CDR3 is TGCGCCAGTCGTAGTCGGACGGACACCGGGGAGCTGTTTTTT. V gene TRBV5-1 combines with J gene TRBJ2-2, with D unclear. This CDR3 has 14 amino acids. The V end was cut by 8 bases, the J end by 3 bases, with 14 bases between. CDR1 and CDR2 (germline): SGHRS, YFSETQ.

The chain uses TRBV18 and TRBJ2-5; D is unresolved. V lost 3 bases and J lost 6, with 5 bases in between. The CDR3 length is 11 residues. Germline CDR1 is KGHSH and CDR2 is LQKENI. CDR3 nucleotide sequence: TGTGCCAGCTCACCCGAGAAGACCCAGTACTTC. Protein: CASSPEKTQYF. Full variable domain (rest looked up from reference TRBV18 and TRBJ2-5): NAGVMQNPRHLVRRRGQEARLRCSPMKGHSHVYWYRQLPEEGLKFMVYLQKENIIDESGMPKERFSAEFPKEGPSILRIQQVVRGDSAAYFCASSPEKTQYFGPGTRLLVL.

This chain joins TRBV6-5 and TRBJ2-1; the D is unclear. This CDR3 spans 15 amino acids. With 0 bases removed from V and 1 base from J, the gap between germline ends came to 7 bases. Germline V gene lookup returns CDR1 MNHEY and CDR2 SVGAGI. This chain's CDR3 is CASSYSGGSYNEQFF. CDR3 nucleotides: TGTGCCAGCAGTTACTCGGGTGGGTCCTACAATGAGCAGTTCTTC.

This chain uses TRBV5-6 with TRBJ2-1; TRBD2 is a possible D gene (7 bases). Germline V gives CDR1 SGHDT, CDR2 YYEEEE. The germline V and J ends were trimmed by 6 bases and 5 bases, with 21 bases remaining between them. The CDR3 consists of 16 residues. The CDR3, as DNA: TGTGCCAGCACCACTGTGGGGGGGGCGCGGAACAATGAGCAGTTCTTC. Translating gives CASTTVGGARNNEQFF.

The chain carries TRBV19 and TRBJ1-2; 7 bases align to TRBD1. V dropped 1 base and J dropped 0; count of bases not matched to a gene: 5. This CDR3 contains 16 residues. Per the germline V gene, CDR1 is LNHDA and CDR2 is SQIVND (reference sequence). CDR3 loop: CASSIGGQAPNYGYTF. For the CDR3, the DNA is TGTGCCAGTAGTATAGGAGGACAGGCCCCTAACTATGGCTACACCTTC. The whole variable domain, filled in from reference TRBV19 and TRBJ1-2, reads DGGITQSPKYLFRKEGQNVTLSCEQNLNHDAMYWYRQDPGQGLRLIYYSQIVNDFQKGDIAEGYSVSREKKESFPLTVTSAQKNPTAFYLCASSIGGQAPNYGYTFGSGTRLTVV.

This rearrangement joins TRBV24-1 to TRBJ1-5; D is unresolved. With 1 base removed from V and 0 bases from J, the gap between germline ends came to 9 bases. The CDR3 covers 16 residues. CDR1 is KGHDR, CDR2 SFDVKD, per germline. CDR3 DNA sequence: TGTGCCACCAGTGATTTCACGGCGGATAGCAATCAGCCCCAGCATTTT. Amino acid sequence: CATSDFTADSNQPQHF.

The rearrangement uses TRBV18 and TRBJ1-4; no clear D gene. The V gene lost 2 bases and the J gene lost 4 bases, with 5 bases spanning the gap. Germline CDR1 and CDR2: KGHSH and LQKENI. CDR3 length: 13 residues. CDR3 nucleotide sequence: TGTGCCAGCTCACCAGGGTTTAATGAAAAACTGTTTTTT. Encoded protein: CASSPGFNEKLFF.